Below, one TCR beta chain is given with its context. This sample stems from a study of blood T cell repertoires in COVID-19. Study background: Donors in the United States, Italy and Spain gave samples during acute or convalescent COVID-19.

Only in-frame clones appear in the TCRdb table, and some are missing; sequencing was by immunoSEQ multiplex PCR. The sample lists around 68,000 clones, 75% to 90% occurring once. The CDR3 contains 15 residues. Germline CDR1 and CDR2: SGHTA and FQGNSA. Trimming cost V 4 bases and J 4 bases, with 14 bases left between them. Sequenced: peripheral blood. The genes are TRBV7-2 and TRBJ1-3, with D perhaps TRBD1 (6 bases). This receptor was identified in a man between 50 and 59 years old with acute or convalescent COVID-19. The CDR3 DNA reads TGTGCCAGCAGCTATCAAACAGGGAGAGGAAACACCATATATTTT. This codes for CASSYQTGRGNTIYF.